Each of the 31 T cell receptor beta chains below was sequenced from the same sample in a study of T cell responses to AZD1222 COVID-19 vaccine. The table came from immunoSEQ multiplex PCR; TCRdb's copy has only in-frame clones and leaves some out. The sample consists of about 96,000 clones, roughly 90% of them appearing once. The material was peripheral blood, obtained on day 0 of AZD1222 vaccination. These receptors were taken from an adult in good health.

The CDR3 region is CASSTGGQGTDTQYF. Here the CDR3 DNA reads TGTGCCAGCAGTACTGGGGGACAGGGAACAGATACGCAGTATTTT. The chain links TRBV6-5 to TRBJ2-3; 9 bases agree with TRBD1. There are 15 residues in the CDR3. The V gene end was trimmed by 5 bases and the J gene end by 3 bases; junction bases not matched to a gene: 6. Germline CDR1 MNHEY, CDR2 SVGAGI.

In DNA form, the CDR3 reads TGTGCCAGTAGTATTTGGCAGTTGAACACCGGGGAGCTGTTTTTT. Its protein product is CASSIWQLNTGELFF. The chain couples TRBV19 to TRBJ2-2; no reliable D call. There are 15 residues in the CDR3. The germline CDR1 and CDR2 sequences are LNHDA and SQIVND (reference sequence). Trimming shortened V by 3 bases and J by 1 base, and 9 bases separated the two germline ends.

The chain links TRBV25-1 to TRBJ2-2, with D possibly being TRBD1 (5 bases). V lost 8 bases and J lost 5, with 9 bases in between. This CDR3 has 12 amino acids. CDR1 is MGHDK, CDR2 SYGVNS, per germline. The CDR3 loop reads CASGAITGELFF. The CDR3 DNA is TGTGCCAGCGGGGCAATTACCGGGGAGCTGTTTTTT.

The chain combines TRBV28 with TRBJ1-1; 7 bases line up with TRBD1. Germline CDR1 is MDHEN and CDR2 is SYDVKM. V was clipped by 10 bases and J by 4 bases; unmatched bases: 15. The CDR3 spans 15 residues. CDR3 protein: CATGPGGGLLTEAFF. The CDR3, as DNA: TGTGCCACCGGTCCAGGGGGGGGGCTCCTCACTGAAGCTTTCTTT.

The V gene is TRBV15, the J gene TRBJ2-1, with TRBD2 matching 12 bases. The CDR3 covers 16 residues. Unmatched junction bases numbered 5, after V lost 0 bases and J lost 8 bases. Germline CDR1 and CDR2: LNHNV and YYDKDF (reference sequence). CDR3: CATSRDPSGRVDEQFF. The CDR3 DNA reads as TGTGCCACCAGCAGAGATCCTAGCGGGAGGGTCGATGAGCAGTTCTTC.

This chain links TRBV30 with TRBJ2-1; 8 bases align to TRBD2. This CDR3 has 17 amino acids. CDR1 is GTSNPN, CDR2 SVGIG, per germline (reference sequence). Trimming cost V 0 bases and J 7 bases; bases outside gene matches: 14. CDR3 DNA sequence: TGTGCCTGGAGTGTAGGTACGGGGCGGGAGGCAGGGAATGAGCAGTTCTTC. Amino acids: CAWSVGTGREAGNEQFF. Full variable domain (outside the CDR3, taken from reference TRBV30 and TRBJ2-1): SQTIHQWPATLVQPVGSPLSLECTVEGTSNPNLYWYRQAAGRGLQLLFYSVGIGQISSEVPQNLSASRPQDRQFILSSKKLLLSDSGFYLCAWSVGTGREAGNEQFFGPGTRLTVL.

The J gene is TRBJ2-2, the V gene TRBV19, with 8 nucleotides matching TRBD2. The germline V gene encodes CDR1 LNHDA and CDR2 SQIVND (reference sequence). The CDR3 totals 18 residues. Unmatched junction bases numbered 15, after V lost 7 bases and J lost 2 bases. CDR3 in DNA: TGTGCCAGTACCGATGGTCCCCGGGGGGGGCCCAACACCGGGGAGCTGTTTTTT. Its translation: CASTDGPRGGPNTGELFF.

The gene calls are TRBV5-8 and TRBJ2-1, with D perhaps assigned TRBD1 or TRBD2 (5 bases each). This CDR3 is 15 amino acids long. V was cut by 2 bases and J by 2 bases, with 11 bases left in between. Germline V CDR1 and CDR2: SGHTS, YDEGEE. This chain's CDR3 is CASSFAGRTYNEQFF. CDR3 DNA sequence: TGTGCCAGCAGCTTTGCAGGGAGAACCTACAATGAGCAGTTCTTC. The complete variable domain, with remaining parts taken from reference TRBV5-8 and TRBJ2-1, reads EAGVTQSPTHLIKTRGQQATLRCSPISGHTSVYWYQQALGLGLQFLLWYDEGEERNRGNFPPRFSGRQFPNYSSELNVNALELEDSALYLCASSFAGRTYNEQFFGPGTRLTVL.

The table lists this clone with a count of one. This sequence joins TRBV4-3 and TRBJ2-2; 10 nucleotides line up with TRBD1. In germline, CDR1 is LGHNA, CDR2 YSLEER. V lost 4 bases, J lost 6 bases, and 2 bases stayed unmatched. CDR3 size: 14 residues. The CDR3, as DNA: TGCGCCAGCAGCCGCGGACAGGGGGCCGGGGAGCTGTTTTTT. It codes for CASSRGQGAGELFF.

J is TRBJ2-3 and V is TRBV29-1; 12 bases fit TRBD2. The J segment lost 2 bases and the V segment lost 1 base, leaving 4 bases of the junction unmatched. The CDR3 loop spans 16 amino acids. Germline assignment: CDR1 SQVTM and CDR2 ANQGSEA. DNA for the CDR3: TGCAGCGTTGAAGGTCGACTAGCGGGAGACACAGATACGCAGTATTTT. As protein: CSVEGRLAGDTDTQYF.

Comment on this clone: Other DNA sequences in the sample encode the same CDR3. The CDR3 loop is CASSFGGRNTEAFF. The CDR3 DNA sequence: TGTGCCAGCAGCTTCGGGGGGAGGAACACTGAAGCTTTCTTT. V and J are TRBV7-2 and TRBJ1-1, with a weak D call TRBD1 (5 bases). Germline CDR1 reads SGHTA; CDR2 reads FQGNSA. This CDR3 is built from 14 residues. Between the trimmed V and J ends, which lost 3 bases and 1 base, there was a span of 9 bases.

This chain uses TRBV28 with TRBJ2-7; weak D call: TRBD2 (5 bases). Trimming took 6 bases from V and 0 from J, leaving 18 bases between them. The CDR3 covers 16 residues. Germline loops: CDR1 MDHEN, CDR2 SYDVKM. CDR3 DNA: TGTGCCAGCAGCGATGGGCAAGCGGTAAGCTCCTACGAGCAGTACTTC. Translating it yields CASSDGQAVSSYEQYF. The whole variable domain, remainder taken from reference TRBV28 and TRBJ2-7, is DVKVTQSSRYLVKRTGEKVFLECVQDMDHENMFWYRQDPGLGLRLIYFSYDVKMKEKGDIPEGYSVSREKKERFSLILESASTNQTSMYLCASSDGQAVSSYEQYFGPGTRLTVT.

This chain uses TRBV7-9 with TRBJ2-1; 11 bases fit TRBD2. The CDR3 sequence is 16 residues long. The J segment lost 15 bases and the V segment lost 1 base, leaving 14 bases of the junction unmatched. The V gene's germline CDR1 is SEHNR and CDR2 FQNEAQ (reference sequence). The chain's CDR3 is CASSLDGTSGLNVGFF. CDR3 DNA: TGTGCCAGCAGCTTAGACGGGACTAGCGGACTCAATGTAGGGTTCTTC. The whole variable domain, filled in from reference TRBV7-9 and TRBJ2-1, reads DTGVSQNPRHKITKRGQNVTFRCDPISEHNRLYWYRQTLGQGPEFLTYFQNEAQLEKSRLLSDRFSAERPKGSFSTLEIQRTEQGDSAMYLCASSLDGTSGLNVGFFGPGTRLTVL.

The gene calls are TRBV6-4 and TRBJ2-5; D may be TRBD2 (6 bases). V was pared by 4 bases and J by 5 bases, with 14 bases between. The CDR3 has 14 residues. Germline values: CDR1 MRHNA, CDR2 SNTAGT. The CDR3 spells CASSARPGGETQYF. Written as DNA, the CDR3 is TGTGCCAGCAGTGCCCGTCCCGGAGGGGAGACCCAGTACTTC.

This chain connects TRBV30 to TRBJ1-2, with D maybe TRBD1 (5 bases). Germline lookup yields CDR1 GTSNPN and CDR2 SVGIG (reference sequence). Trimming stripped 8 bases from V and 3 bases from J, with 13 bases between. The CDR3 extends over 12 amino acids. The CDR3: CASPGTYYGYTF. The CDR3 nucleotides are TGTGCCAGCCCCGGGACCTACTATGGCTACACCTTC.

The rearrangement uses TRBV5-6 and TRBJ2-7; D tentatively reads TRBD1 or TRBD2 (5 bases each). Germline CDR1 and CDR2: SGHDT and YYEEEE. CDR3 size: 14 residues. V gave up 0 bases and J gave up 12 bases, with 19 bases separating them. The CDR3, as DNA: TGTGCCAGCAGCTTGGCGTTACGAGGGGCTTTTGTGTACTTC. Translating it yields CASSLALRGAFVYF. The variable domain in full, with the rest retrieved from reference TRBV5-6 and TRBJ2-7, is DAGVTQSPTHLIKTRGQQVTLRCSPKSGHDTVSWYQQALGQGPQFIFQYYEEEERQRGNFPDRFSGHQFPNYSSELNVNALLLGDSALYLCASSLALRGAFVYFGPGTRLTVT.

A single count supports this clone. V is TRBV27 and J is TRBJ1-5, with D hard to call. The CDR3 is made up of 14 amino acids. CDR1 is MNHEY, CDR2 SMNVEV, per germline (reference sequence). V was clipped by 5 bases and J by 6 bases, with 14 bases between them. The CDR3 here is CASSLALGGQPQHF. CDR3 coding DNA: TGTGCCAGCAGTCTCGCCCTAGGTGGTCAGCCCCAGCATTTT.

J is TRBJ2-7 and V is TRBV28; D is ambiguous. Germline V CDR1 and CDR2: MDHEN, SYDVKM. This CDR3 comprises 14 residues. Between the trimmed V and J ends, which lost 3 bases and 1 base, there was a span of 10 bases. CDR3 amino acids: CASSFGPGSYEQYF. The CDR3 DNA sequence: TGTGCCAGCAGTTTTGGGCCGGGTTCCTACGAGCAGTACTTC.

V is TRBV28 and J is TRBJ1-5, with TRBD1 as a possible D gene (6 bases). The CDR3 is 15 amino acids. The germline V gene has CDR1 MDHEN and CDR2 SYDVKM. Trimming pared 7 bases from V and 7 bases from J, leaving 20 bases between. The CDR3 sequence: CASNPGGHKGQPQHF. CDR3 coding DNA: TGTGCCAGCAACCCTGGGGGACACAAGGGACAGCCCCAGCATTTT.

The rearrangement links TRBV18 to TRBJ2-3; either TRBD1 or TRBD2 may supply D (5 bases each). V lost 0 bases and J lost 2, with 9 bases in between. This CDR3 is built from 15 residues. Germline V gene lookup returns CDR1 KGHSH and CDR2 LQKENI. CDR3 in amino acids: CASSPPGTPTDTQYF. CDR3 nucleotides: TGTGCCAGCTCACCACCAGGGACCCCCACAGATACGCAGTATTTT.

This clone was counted between two and nine times. In DNA, the CDR3 is TGCGCCAGCAGCCAAACCGGGACTAGCGCCTACGAGCAGTACTTC. Encoded protein: CASSQTGTSAYEQYF. The genes are TRBV4-1 and TRBJ2-7; 10 bases fit TRBD2. From germline, CDR1 is MGHRA and CDR2 YSYEKL. This CDR3 is built from 15 residues. Germline trimming cut 2 bases from V and 2 bases from J; bases unmatched to any gene: 3.

This chain joins TRBV20-1 and TRBJ2-2; D unresolved. CDR3 size: 14 residues. The V gene's germline CDR1 is DFQATT and CDR2 SNEGSKA (reference sequence). Trimming removed 3 bases from V and 0 bases from J, with 8 bases in between. The CDR3 loop is CSASRLANTGELFF. The CDR3 nucleotides are TGCAGTGCTAGTCGGCTAGCGAACACCGGGGAGCTGTTTTTT.

The gene calls are TRBV7-2 and TRBJ2-2; D is perhaps TRBD2 (7 bases). This CDR3 has 16 residues. With 2 bases removed from V and 6 bases from J, the gap between germline ends came to 16 bases. In germline, CDR1 is SGHTA, CDR2 FQGNSA. CDR3 sequence reads: CASSLSRGGAPGELFF. In DNA, the CDR3 is TGTGCCAGCAGCTTATCTAGAGGGGGGGCCCCCGGGGAGCTGTTTTTT.

This sequence joins TRBV5-4 and TRBJ2-7, with 7 bases fitting TRBD1. The germline gives CDR1 SGHNT, CDR2 YYREEE (reference sequence). Unmatched junction bases numbered 3, after V lost 6 bases and J lost 0 bases. The CDR3 has 13 residues. The CDR3 region has the DNA TGTGCCAGCAAAGGGACAGCCTCCTACGAGCAGTACTTC. It encodes CASKGTASYEQYF.

The chain has TRBV27 and TRBJ2-3; 10 bases map to TRBD2. J was trimmed by 5 bases and V by 3 bases; bases with no gene match: 11. The CDR3 sequence is 17 residues long. Looked up from germline, CDR1 is MNHEY and CDR2 is SMNVEV (reference sequence). The CDR3 nucleotides are TGTGCCAGCAGTTTGTACGCTAGCGGGAGAATTGTAGATACGCAGTATTTT. It specifies CASSLYASGRIVDTQYF.

The V gene is TRBV4-3, the J gene TRBJ2-7, with 7 bases fitting TRBD1. The germline CDR1 and CDR2 sequences are LGHNA and YSLEER. Losses at the gene ends were 1 base for V and 0 bases for J; bases not matched to a gene: 3. The CDR3 has 15 amino acids. This CDR3 reads CASSQGTGDSYEQYF. DNA of the CDR3: TGCGCCAGCAGCCAAGGGACAGGCGACTCCTACGAGCAGTACTTC.

This clone was counted once. This chain links TRBV28 with TRBJ2-3; D not certain. The CDR3 has 15 amino acids. Germline assignment: CDR1 MDHEN and CDR2 SYDVKM. Trimming took off 5 bases at V and 1 base at J, with 13 bases between the two ends. The CDR3 is CASSTRGRGTDTQYF. CDR3 in DNA: TGTGCCAGCAGTACACGCGGACGGGGCACAGATACGCAGTATTTT.

The chain joins TRBV4-1 to TRBJ2-7; D unresolved. CDR1 MGHRA and CDR2 YSYEKL come from the germline V gene. The CDR3 extends over 15 amino acids. V lost 4 bases, J lost 5 bases, and 18 bases lay in between. The CDR3 DNA reads TGCGCCAGCAGCCCCGGCACGGCCCCTTTGAACGAGCAGTACTTC. This gives the protein CASSPGTAPLNEQYF.

J is TRBJ2-2 and V is TRBV13; maybe TRBD2 (6 bases). The germline CDR1 and CDR2 sequences are PRHDT and FYEKMQ (reference sequence). The CDR3 runs to 16 residues. The ends were cut back, 5 bases at V and 2 bases at J, with 15 bases in the middle. The chain's CDR3 is CASSPGDSDNTGELFF. The CDR3 nucleotides read TGTGCCAGCAGCCCGGGGGATAGCGACAACACCGGGGAGCTGTTTTTT. Variable domain in full (rest from reference TRBV13 and TRBJ2-2): AAGVIQSPRHLIKEKRETATLKCYPIPRHDTVYWYQQGPGQDPQFLISFYEKMQSDKGSIPDRFSAQQFSDYHSELNMSSLELGDSALYFCASSPGDSDNTGELFFGEGSRLTVL.

J is TRBJ1-2 and V is TRBV5-1; 9 bases align to TRBD1. This CDR3 contains 14 residues. Trimming took 4 bases from V and 4 from J; bases not matched to a gene: 5. Germline assignment: CDR1 SGHRS and CDR2 YFSETQ. Written as DNA, the CDR3 is TGCGCCAGCAGCCCGGACAGGGGCCTCTATGGCTACACCTTC. Residues: CASSPDRGLYGYTF.

V and J are TRBV18 and TRBJ2-1; possible D gene TRBD2, 6 bases. Germline values: CDR1 KGHSH, CDR2 LQKENI. CDR3 size: 16 residues. V lost 1 base to trimming and J lost 0 bases, with 10 bases between them. The CDR3 nucleotides read TGTGCCAGCTCACCACAAGGCGGGAACTCCTACAATGAGCAGTTCTTC. It translates to CASSPQGGNSYNEQFF.